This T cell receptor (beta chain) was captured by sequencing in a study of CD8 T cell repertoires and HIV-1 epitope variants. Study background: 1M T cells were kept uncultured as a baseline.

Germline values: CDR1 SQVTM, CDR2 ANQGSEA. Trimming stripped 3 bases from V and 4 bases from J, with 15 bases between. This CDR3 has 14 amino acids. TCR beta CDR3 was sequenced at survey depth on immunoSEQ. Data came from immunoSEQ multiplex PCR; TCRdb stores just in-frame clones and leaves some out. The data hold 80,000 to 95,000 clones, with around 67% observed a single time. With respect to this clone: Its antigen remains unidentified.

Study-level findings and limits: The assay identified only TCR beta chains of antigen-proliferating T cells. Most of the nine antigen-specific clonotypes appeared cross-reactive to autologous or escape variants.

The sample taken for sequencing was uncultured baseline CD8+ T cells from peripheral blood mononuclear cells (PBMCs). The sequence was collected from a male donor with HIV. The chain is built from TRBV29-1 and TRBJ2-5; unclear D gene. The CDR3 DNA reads TGCAGCGTTGACCTCGGCATGGTTTTAGAGACCCAGTACTTC. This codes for CSVDLGMVLETQYF.